This TCR beta chain was observed in a study of beta chain features in type 1 diabetes. General study findings and limits: Since sequencing was performed on cDNA, cells with high TCR expression could be over-represented. Moderate yet significant TCRB CDR3 shortening was seen in Type 1 diabetes patients in all four CD4+ subsets.

Expressed TCRB transcripts were sequenced because the isolated RNA had all been reverse transcribed beforehand. TCRdb's copy holds only in-frame clones and misses some; the assay was immunoSEQ multiplex PCR. Found here are 300,000 to 350,000 clones, around an eighth of them singletons; the top ten hold roughly 0.015%. Turning to this clone: The antigen is not known. Additional DNA sequences in this sample encode the identical CDR3.

The trim removed 6 bases at V and 4 bases at J, leaving 4 bases unmatched. The germline CDR1 and CDR2 sequences are SNHLY and FYNNEI. CDR3 length equals 15 residues. The sequenced material came from naive CD4+ T cells from blood. The V gene is TRBV2, the J gene TRBJ2-3, with 13 bases matching TRBD2. The clonotype originates from a young woman with type 1 diabetes. The CDR3 nucleotides are TGTGCCAGCAGGGGTGGACTAGCGGGAGCAGATACGCAGTATTTT. This translates into CASRGGLAGADTQYF.